This T cell receptor beta chain was observed in a study of radiotherapy plus CTLA-4 blockade in lung cancer (dated by TCRdb to the late 2010s). For context, the study as a whole: Among enrolled patients, 18% had an objective response and about 30% reached disease control. Findings and caveats that apply to the study as a whole: After treatment with radiotherapy and ipilimumab, TCR clones that originated in tumors expanded in peripheral blood. The strongest predictors of response were reported to be early dynamic shifts in blood T cell clones along with a rise in serum interferon-beta following radiation.

The CDR3 starts with the cysteine, ends with the phenylalanine, and has 14 residues. CDR3 DNA only is kept here, 42 bases in frame from base 1. V trim: 2 bases; J trim: 4 bases; unmatched bases: 2. CDR1 and CDR2 were assigned from the germline V gene (reference sequence) as SGHNT and YYREEE. The library was generated by the immunoSEQ multiplex PCR assay. The source is immuneACCESS, and TCRdb retained only in-frame sequences with V and J called. Part of the clones is not carried over; for the studies checked, unresolved V genes explain less than half of this, and the remainder is unexplained. In all, the sample holds tens of thousands of clones, and 55% to 80% of those were seen once. The ten largest clones capture roughly a tenth of the sample. Focal radiation therapy combined with CTLA-4 blockade (ipilimumab) was tested in patients with chemo-refractory metastatic non-small-cell lung cancer. Notes on this clone: It has no known antigen specificity. Qualities for individual bases were not recorded, and no much larger clone is one base off.

This sequence originates from a human donor with non-small cell lung cancer who had stable disease on radiotherapy plus ipilimumab. The V gene is TRBV5-4 and the J gene is TRBJ1-5; 8 central nucleotides agree with TRBD1. Sequenced here: peripheral blood, sampled from a patient treated with radiotherapy plus ipilimumab. The sequenced DNA is TGTGCCAGCAGCTTACAGGGGGAGAATCAGCCCCAGCATTTT. Its translation is CASSLQGENQPQHF.